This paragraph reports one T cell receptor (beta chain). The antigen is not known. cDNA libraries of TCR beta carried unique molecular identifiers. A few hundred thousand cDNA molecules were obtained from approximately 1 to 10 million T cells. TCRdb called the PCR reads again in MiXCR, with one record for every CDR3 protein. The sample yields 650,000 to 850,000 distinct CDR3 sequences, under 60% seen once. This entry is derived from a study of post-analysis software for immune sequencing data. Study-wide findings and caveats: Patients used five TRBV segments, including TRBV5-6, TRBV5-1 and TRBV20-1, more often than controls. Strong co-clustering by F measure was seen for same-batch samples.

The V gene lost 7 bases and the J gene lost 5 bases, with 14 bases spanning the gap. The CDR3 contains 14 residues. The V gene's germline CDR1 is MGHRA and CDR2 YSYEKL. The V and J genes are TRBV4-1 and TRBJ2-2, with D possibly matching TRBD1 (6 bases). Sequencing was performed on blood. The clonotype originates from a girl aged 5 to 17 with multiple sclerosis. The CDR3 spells CASTRTAETGELFF. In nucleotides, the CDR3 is TGCGCCAGCACCCGGACAGCAGAGACCGGGGAGCTGTTTTTT.